The rows below give T cell receptor beta chains drawn from one sample of a study of T cells in Graves' hyperthyroidism and ophthalmopathy. TCRdb redid the calling of the multiplex PCR reads with MiXCR, one entry per CDR3 protein. The sample shows hundreds of thousands of distinct CDR3 sequences, roughly 14% of them seen only once. Sequenced: blood. Receptors were obtained from a man younger than 35 with Graves' ophthalmopathy. The CDR3 runs from the conserved cysteine through the conserved F or W. The D gene is left open where the match is weak. Not every row has a clone size; where given, it reads once, few, many or a size class.

V: TRBV5-1
D: TRBD2
size: many
J: TRBJ2-1
CDR3: CASSLASWEGFNEQFF
DNA: TGCGCCAGCAGCTTGGCCTCGTGGGAGGGATTCAATGAGCAGTTCTTC

V: TRBV19
D: .
size: many
J: TRBJ1-1
CDR3: CASSIVGGRITNTEAFF
DNA: TGTGCCAGTAGTATAGTAGGGGGAAGAATAACCAACACTGAAGCTTTCTTT

V: TRBV20-1
D: TRBD2
size: many
J: TRBJ2-3
CDR3: CSARVAGGDTQYF
DNA: TGCAGTGCTAGAGTCGCGGGGGGAGATACGCAGTATTTT

V: TRBV7-2
D: .
size: many
J: TRBJ2-7
CDR3: CASSLVVSPNYEQYF
DNA: TGTGCCAGCAGCTTAGTGGTCTCCCCCAACTACGAGCAGTACTTC

V: TRBV30
D: TRBD2
size: .
J: TRBJ2-1
CDR3: CAWSGIAGHSYNEQFF
DNA: TGTGCCTGGAGTGGGATAGCGGGCCACTCCTACAATGAGCAGTTCTTC

V: TRBV20-1
D: .
size: many
J: TRBJ2-3
CDR3: CSARVVVGSDTQYF
DNA: TGCAGTGCTAGAGTTGTAGTAGGATCAGATACGCAGTATTTT

V: TRBV27
D: TRBD1
size: many
J: TRBJ2-7
CDR3: CASSLSRDRGNEQYF
DNA: TGTGCCAGCAGTTTATCTCGGGACAGGGGTAACGAGCAGTACTTC

V: TRBV7-2
D: .
size: .
J: TRBJ2-7
CDR3: CASSLVQYEQYF
DNA: TGTGCCAGCAGCTTAGTACAGTACGAGCAGTACTTC

V: TRBV7-9
D: .
size: .
J: TRBJ1-1
CDR3: CAIRGTEAFF
DNA: TGTGCCATCCGAGGTACTGAAGCTTTCTTT

V: TRBV5-6
D: .
size: many
J: TRBJ1-2
CDR3: CASSLVPGSNYGYTF
DNA: TGTGCCAGCAGCTTGGTTCCAGGTAGCAACTATGGCTACACCTTC

V: TRBV6-1
D: .
size: many
J: TRBJ1-1
CDR3: CASSDPIHTEAFF
DNA: TGTGCCAGCAGTGATCCGATCCACACTGAAGCTTTCTTT

V: TRBV9
D: .
size: .
J: TRBJ1-2
CDR3: CASSVEVGIYGYTF
DNA: TGTGCCAGCAGCGTAGAGGTCGGCATCTATGGCTACACCTTC

V: TRBV9
D: .
size: many
J: TRBJ2-3
CDR3: CASSPTQAQYF
DNA: TGTGCCAGCAGCCCTACTCAGGCGCAGTATTTT

V: TRBV5-1
D: .
size: few
J: TRBJ2-7
CDR3: CASSPSWTPSYEQYF
DNA: TGCGCCAGCAGCCCGTCGTGGACACCCTCCTACGAGCAGTACTTC